The 5 T cell receptor beta chains presented below share a single source sample, sequenced in a study of cytomegalovirus exposure and HLA in healthy donors. The PCR was carried out with 60 Vbeta primers and 13 Jbeta primers. Data came from immunoSEQ multiplex PCR; TCRdb stores just in-frame clones and leaves some out. This sample's table has 80,000 or so clones. The material sequenced was PBMCs. These TCRs come from a woman in her thirties in good health and CMV-seronegative.

This chain connects TRBV5-1 to TRBJ1-1, with TRBD1 matching over 8 bases. In germline, CDR1 is SGHRS, CDR2 YFSETQ. Germline trimming cut 0 bases from V and 7 bases from J; bases unmatched to any gene: 5. The CDR3 sequence is 14 residues long. CDR3 nucleotide sequence: TGCGCCAGCAGCTTGGGGCAGGGGGCGAATGAAGCTTTCTTT. Amino acid sequence: CASSLGQGANEAFF.

The genes are TRBV5-5 and TRBJ1-1; D is uncertain. CDR3 length: 14 amino acids. Trimming left V 4 bases short and J 4 bases short, with 14 bases between. Germline values: CDR1 SGHKS, CDR2 YYEKEE (reference sequence). In DNA, the CDR3 is TGTGCCAGCAGCCCTCGCCCCGAGGGCACTGAAGCTTTCTTT. This codes for CASSPRPEGTEAFF.

The chain combines TRBV5-1 with TRBJ2-3; 7 nucleotides line up with TRBD2. Unmatched junction bases numbered 10, after V lost 4 bases and J lost 2 bases. The germline CDR1 and CDR2 sequences are SGHRS and YFSETQ. This CDR3 has 16 residues. The CDR3 DNA is TGCGCCAGCAGCGGCGGAGCGGGACTAATCACAGATACGCAGTATTTT. Its translation is CASSGGAGLITDTQYF. The complete variable domain, with remaining parts taken from reference TRBV5-1 and TRBJ2-3, reads KAGVTQTPRYLIKTRGQQVTLSCSPISGHRSVSWYQQTPGQGLQFLFEYFSETQRNKGNFPGRFSGRQFSNSRSEMNVSTLELGDSALYLCASSGGAGLITDTQYFGPGTRLTVL.

This chain connects TRBV7-2 to TRBJ1-2, with D tentatively TRBD1 (6 bases). The CDR3 is 16 residues long. V dropped 3 bases and J dropped 4 bases, with 18 bases sitting between them. CDR1 and CDR2 from the germline V gene are SGHTA and FQGNSA. The DNA for the CDR3 is TGTGCCAGCAGCTTCCGCAGGGGATTGAGCAGCTATGGCTACACCTTC. Translating it yields CASSFRRGLSSYGYTF.

The chain carries TRBV18 and TRBJ1-5; no reliable D call. Germline V lookup: CDR1 KGHSH, CDR2 LQKENI. V shed 5 bases and J shed 2 bases, with 7 bases lying between them. This CDR3 is 13 amino acids long. The CDR3 region is CASSDSGNQPQHF. Written as DNA, the CDR3 is TGTGCCAGCTCAGATAGTGGCAATCAGCCCCAGCATTTT.